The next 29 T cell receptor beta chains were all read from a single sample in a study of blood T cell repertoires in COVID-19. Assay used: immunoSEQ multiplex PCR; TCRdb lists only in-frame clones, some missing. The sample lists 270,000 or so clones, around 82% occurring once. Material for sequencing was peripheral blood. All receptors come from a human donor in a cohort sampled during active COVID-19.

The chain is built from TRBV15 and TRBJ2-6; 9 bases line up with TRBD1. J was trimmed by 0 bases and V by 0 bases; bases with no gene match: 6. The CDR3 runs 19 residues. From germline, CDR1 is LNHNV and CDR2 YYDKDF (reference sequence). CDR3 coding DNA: TGTGCCACCAGCAGAGATCTCACAGGGGGCCCCTCTGGGGCCAACGTCCTGACTTTC. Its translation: CATSRDLTGGPSGANVLTF. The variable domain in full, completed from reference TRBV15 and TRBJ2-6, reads DAMVIQNPRYQVTQFGKPVTLSCSQTLNHNVMYWYQQKSSQAPKLLFHYYDKDFNNEADTPDNFQSRRPNTSFCFLDIRSPGLGDTAMYLCATSRDLTGGPSGANVLTFGAGSRLTVL.

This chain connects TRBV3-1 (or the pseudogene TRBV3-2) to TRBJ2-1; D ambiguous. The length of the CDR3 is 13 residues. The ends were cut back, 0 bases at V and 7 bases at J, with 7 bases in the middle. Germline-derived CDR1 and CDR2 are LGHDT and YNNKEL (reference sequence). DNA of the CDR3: TGTGCCAGCAGCCAAGATATCCGGAATGAGCAGTTCTTC. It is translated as CASSQDIRNEQFF.

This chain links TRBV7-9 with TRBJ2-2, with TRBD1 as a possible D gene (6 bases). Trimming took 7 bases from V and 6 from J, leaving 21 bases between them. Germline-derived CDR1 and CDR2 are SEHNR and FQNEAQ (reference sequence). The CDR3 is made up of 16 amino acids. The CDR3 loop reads CASTPQTGTKAGELFF. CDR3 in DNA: TGTGCCAGCACCCCCCAAACCGGGACAAAAGCCGGGGAGCTGTTTTTT.

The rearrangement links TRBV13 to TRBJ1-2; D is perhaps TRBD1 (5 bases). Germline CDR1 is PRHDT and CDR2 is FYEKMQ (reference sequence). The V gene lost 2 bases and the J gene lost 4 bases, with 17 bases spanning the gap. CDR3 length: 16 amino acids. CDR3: CASSLSFLQGSYGYTF. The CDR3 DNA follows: TGTGCCAGCAGCTTATCCTTTCTCCAGGGATCCTATGGCTACACCTTC.

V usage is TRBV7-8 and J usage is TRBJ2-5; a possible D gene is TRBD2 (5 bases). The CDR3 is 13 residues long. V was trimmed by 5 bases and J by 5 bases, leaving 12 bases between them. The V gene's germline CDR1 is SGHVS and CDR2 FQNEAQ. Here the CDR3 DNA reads TGTGCCAGCAGCCCGGGGATTCGGGAGACCCAGTACTTC. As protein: CASSPGIRETQYF.

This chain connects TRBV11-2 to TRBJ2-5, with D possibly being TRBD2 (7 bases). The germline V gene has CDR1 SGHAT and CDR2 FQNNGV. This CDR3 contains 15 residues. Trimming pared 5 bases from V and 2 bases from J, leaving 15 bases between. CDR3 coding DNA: TGTGCCAGCAGCAAGGGCGGGGGACAACAAGAGACCCAGTACTTC. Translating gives CASSKGGGQQETQYF.

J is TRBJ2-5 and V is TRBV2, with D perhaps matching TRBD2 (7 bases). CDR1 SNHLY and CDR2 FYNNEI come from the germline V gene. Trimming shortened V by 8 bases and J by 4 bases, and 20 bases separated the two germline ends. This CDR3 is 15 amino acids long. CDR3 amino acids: CASPEDRGGRETQYF. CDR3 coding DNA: TGTGCCAGCCCCGAGGATAGGGGGGGTCGAGAGACCCAGTACTTC.

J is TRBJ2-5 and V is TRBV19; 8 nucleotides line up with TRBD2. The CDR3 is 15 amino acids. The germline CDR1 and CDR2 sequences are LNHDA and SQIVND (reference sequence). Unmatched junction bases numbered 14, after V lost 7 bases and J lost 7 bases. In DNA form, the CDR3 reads TGTGCCAGTACTACTGCCAGCGGGGGCGGTGGGACCCAGTACTTC. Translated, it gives CASTTASGGGGTQYF. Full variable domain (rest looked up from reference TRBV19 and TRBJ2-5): DGGITQSPKYLFRKEGQNVTLSCEQNLNHDAMYWYRQDPGQGLRLIYYSQIVNDFQKGDIAEGYSVSREKKESFPLTVTSAQKNPTAFYLCASTTASGGGGTQYFGPGTRLLVL.

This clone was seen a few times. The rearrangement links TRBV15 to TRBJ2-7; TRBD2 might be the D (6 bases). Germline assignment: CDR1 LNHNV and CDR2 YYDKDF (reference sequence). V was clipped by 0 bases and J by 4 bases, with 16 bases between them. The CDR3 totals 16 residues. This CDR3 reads CATSRDRFGGKYEQYF. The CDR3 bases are TGTGCCACCAGCAGAGATAGGTTCGGGGGAAAGTACGAGCAGTACTTC.

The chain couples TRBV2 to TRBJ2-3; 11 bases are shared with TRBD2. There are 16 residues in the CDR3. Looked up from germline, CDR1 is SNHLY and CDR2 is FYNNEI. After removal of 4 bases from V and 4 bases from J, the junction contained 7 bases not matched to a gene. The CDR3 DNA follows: TGTGCCAGCAGTGGTGTTCTAGCGGGGGGCTCAGATACGCAGTATTTT. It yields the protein CASSGVLAGGSDTQYF.

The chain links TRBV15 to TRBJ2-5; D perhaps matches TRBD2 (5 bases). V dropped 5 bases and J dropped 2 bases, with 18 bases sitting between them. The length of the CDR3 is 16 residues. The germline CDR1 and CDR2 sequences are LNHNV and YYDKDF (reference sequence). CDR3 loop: CATSPGSGGGQETQYF. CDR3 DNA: TGTGCCACCAGCCCTGGAAGCGGAGGAGGACAAGAGACCCAGTACTTC.

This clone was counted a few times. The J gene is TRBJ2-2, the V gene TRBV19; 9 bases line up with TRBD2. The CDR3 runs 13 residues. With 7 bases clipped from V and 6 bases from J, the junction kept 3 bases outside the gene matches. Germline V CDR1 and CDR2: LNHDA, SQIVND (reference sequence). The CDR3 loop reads CASKGGRAGELFF. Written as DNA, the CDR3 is TGTGCCAGTAAAGGCGGGAGGGCCGGGGAGCTGTTTTTT.

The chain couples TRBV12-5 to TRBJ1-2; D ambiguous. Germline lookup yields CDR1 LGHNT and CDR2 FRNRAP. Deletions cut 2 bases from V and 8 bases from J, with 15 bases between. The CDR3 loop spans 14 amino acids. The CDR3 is CASGLPRIDPGYTF. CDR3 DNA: TGTGCTAGTGGTTTGCCGCGGATAGACCCAGGCTACACCTTC.

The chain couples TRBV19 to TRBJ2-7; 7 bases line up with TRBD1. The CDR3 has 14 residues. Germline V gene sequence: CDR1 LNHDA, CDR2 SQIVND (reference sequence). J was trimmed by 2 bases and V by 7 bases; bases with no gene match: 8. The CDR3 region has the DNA TGTGCCAGTACTACGACAGGGAGCCCCTACGAGCAGTACTTC. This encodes CASTTTGSPYEQYF.

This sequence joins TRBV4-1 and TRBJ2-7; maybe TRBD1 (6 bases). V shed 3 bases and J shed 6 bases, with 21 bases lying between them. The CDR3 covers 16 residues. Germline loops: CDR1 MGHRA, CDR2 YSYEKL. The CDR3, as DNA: TGCGCCAGCAGCCACCAACAGGGAAAAAGGGGGTTCGAGCAGTACTTC. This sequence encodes CASSHQQGKRGFEQYF.

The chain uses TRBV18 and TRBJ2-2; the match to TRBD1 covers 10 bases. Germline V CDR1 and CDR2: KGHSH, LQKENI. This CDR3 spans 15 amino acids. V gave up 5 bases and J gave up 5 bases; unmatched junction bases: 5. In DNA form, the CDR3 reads TGTGCCAGCTCAGACAGGGGGCTACAGACCGGGGAGCTGTTTTTT. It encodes CASSDRGLQTGELFF.

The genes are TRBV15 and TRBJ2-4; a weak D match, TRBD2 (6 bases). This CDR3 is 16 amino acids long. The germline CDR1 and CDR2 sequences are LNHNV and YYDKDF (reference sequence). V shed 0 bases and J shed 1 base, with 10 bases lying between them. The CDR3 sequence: CATSRDGGVAKNIQYF. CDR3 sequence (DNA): TGTGCCACCAGCAGAGACGGGGGAGTCGCCAAAAACATTCAGTACTTC.

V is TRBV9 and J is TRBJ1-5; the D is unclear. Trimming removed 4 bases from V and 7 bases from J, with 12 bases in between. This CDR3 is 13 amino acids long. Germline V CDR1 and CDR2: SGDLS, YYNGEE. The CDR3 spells CASSLGERQPQHF. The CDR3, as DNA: TGTGCCAGCAGCCTCGGGGAGAGGCAGCCCCAGCATTTT.

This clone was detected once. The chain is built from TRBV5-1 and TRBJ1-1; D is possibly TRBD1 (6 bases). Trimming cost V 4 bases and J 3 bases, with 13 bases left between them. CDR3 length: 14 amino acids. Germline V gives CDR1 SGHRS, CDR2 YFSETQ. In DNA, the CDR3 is TGCGCCAGCAGCCCTCCCGGGGGGCACACTGAAGCTTTCTTT. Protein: CASSPPGGHTEAFF.

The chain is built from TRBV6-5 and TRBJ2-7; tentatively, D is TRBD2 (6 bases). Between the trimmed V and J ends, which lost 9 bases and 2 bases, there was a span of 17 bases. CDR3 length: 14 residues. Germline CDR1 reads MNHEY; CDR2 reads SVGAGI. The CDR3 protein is CASRLATLPYEQYF. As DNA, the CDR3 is TGTGCCAGTCGTCTAGCGACCCTTCCCTACGAGCAGTACTTC.

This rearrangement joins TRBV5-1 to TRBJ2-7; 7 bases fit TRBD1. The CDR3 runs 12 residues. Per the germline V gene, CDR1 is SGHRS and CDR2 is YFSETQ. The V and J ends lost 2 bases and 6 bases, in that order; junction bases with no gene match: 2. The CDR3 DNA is TGCGCCAGCAGCTTCACAGGGGCCGAGCAGTACTTC. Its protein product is CASSFTGAEQYF.

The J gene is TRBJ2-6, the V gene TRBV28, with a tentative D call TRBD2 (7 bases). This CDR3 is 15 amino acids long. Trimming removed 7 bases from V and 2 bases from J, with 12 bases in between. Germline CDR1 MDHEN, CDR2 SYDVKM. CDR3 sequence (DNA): TGTGCCAGCACACAAGGGGGGGCTGGGGCCAACGTCCTGACTTTC. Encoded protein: CASTQGGAGANVLTF.

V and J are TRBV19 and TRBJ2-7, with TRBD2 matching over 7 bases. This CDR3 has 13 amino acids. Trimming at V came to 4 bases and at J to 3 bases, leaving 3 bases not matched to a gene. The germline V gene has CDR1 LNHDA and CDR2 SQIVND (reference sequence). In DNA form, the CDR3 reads TGTGCCAGTAGTACCCGGGGGGTCTACGAGCAGTACTTC. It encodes CASSTRGVYEQYF.

In DNA, the CDR3 is TGTGCCAGCAGCCGGACAGGCAACTATGGCTACACCTTC. It codes for CASSRTGNYGYTF. The chain uses TRBV7-8 and TRBJ1-2, with TRBD1 matching over 7 bases. Germline V gene lookup returns CDR1 SGHVS and CDR2 FQNEAQ. This CDR3 is built from 13 residues. V shed 5 bases and J 2 bases; nucleotides not matched to a gene: 2.

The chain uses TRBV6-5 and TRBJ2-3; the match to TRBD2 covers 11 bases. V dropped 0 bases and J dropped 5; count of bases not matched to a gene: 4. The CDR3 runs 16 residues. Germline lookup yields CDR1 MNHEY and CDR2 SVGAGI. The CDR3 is CASSYSLAGGEDTQYF. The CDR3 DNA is TGTGCCAGCAGTTACTCCTTAGCGGGGGGGGAAGATACGCAGTATTTT.

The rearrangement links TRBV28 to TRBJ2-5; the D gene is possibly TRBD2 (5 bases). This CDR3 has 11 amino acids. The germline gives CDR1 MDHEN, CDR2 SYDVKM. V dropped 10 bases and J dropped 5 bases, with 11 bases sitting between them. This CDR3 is CATGVGETQYF. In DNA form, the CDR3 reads TGTGCCACCGGGGTAGGGGAGACCCAGTACTTC.

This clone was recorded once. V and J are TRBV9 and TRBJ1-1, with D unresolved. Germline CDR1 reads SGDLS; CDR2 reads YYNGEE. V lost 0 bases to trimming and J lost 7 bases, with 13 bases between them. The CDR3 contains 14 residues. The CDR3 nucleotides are TGTGCCAGCAGCGTAGAAGCGTGGAGTGGTGAAGCTTTCTTT. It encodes CASSVEAWSGEAFF.

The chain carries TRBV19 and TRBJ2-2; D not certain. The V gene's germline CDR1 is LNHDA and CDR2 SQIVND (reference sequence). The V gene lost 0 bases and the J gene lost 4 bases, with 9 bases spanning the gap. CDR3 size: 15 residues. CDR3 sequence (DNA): TGTGCCAGTAGTATAGAGGGCAGAACCACCGGGGAGCTGTTTTTT. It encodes CASSIEGRTTGELFF.

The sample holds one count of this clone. CDR3 sequence: CSARTGGTEAFF. The DNA of the CDR3 is TGCAGCGCCCGGACAGGGGGCACTGAAGCTTTCTTT. V is TRBV29-1 and J is TRBJ1-1, with TRBD1 matching 10 bases. The CDR3 is 12 amino acids. Germline CDR1 SQVTM, CDR2 ANQGSEA. V was pared by 7 bases and J by 4 bases, with 3 bases of the junction left unmatched.